The 14 T cell receptor beta chains presented below share a single source sample, sequenced in a study of cytomegalovirus exposure and HLA in healthy donors. PCR involved 60 Vbeta and 13 Jbeta primers. TCRdb's table, derived via immunoSEQ multiplex PCR, lists solely in-frame clones and lacks some. This table holds 150,000 to 200,000 clones, just over 70% found once. The sequenced sample was PBMCs. These TCRs come from a man aged 18-30 years in good health and CMV-seropositive.

V is TRBV7-9 and J is TRBJ1-5; 7 bases align to TRBD1. The CDR3 loop spans 16 amino acids. The germline gives CDR1 SEHNR, CDR2 FQNEAQ (reference sequence). V lost 2 bases, J lost 1 base, and 5 bases stayed unmatched. CDR3 coding DNA: TGTGCCAGCAGCTTATCTGAGACAGGGAGCAATCAGCCCCAGCATTTT. Encoded protein: CASSLSETGSNQPQHF.

As for this clone: The junction does not match germline at one end; this may be a read error. This chain joins TRBV7-7 and TRBJ2-5, with TRBD2 identical over 13 bases. Germline V lookup: CDR1 SSHAT, CDR2 FNYEAQ (reference sequence). The CDR3 is 15 amino acids. CDR3 residues: CASSLGLAGRETQYF. The CDR3 DNA is TGTGCTAGCAGCTTGGGACTAGCGGGAAGAGAGACCCAGTACTTC.

A few counts support this clone. The chain joins TRBV11-2 to TRBJ1-4, with D possibly being TRBD1 (6 bases). Trimming left V 4 bases short and J 7 bases short, with 13 bases between. Germline V gene data show CDR1 as SGHAT and CDR2 as FQNNGV. This CDR3 contains 14 residues. In nucleotides, the CDR3 is TGTGCCAGCAGCTCTCAGGGGAGAGGTGAAAAACTGTTTTTT. It is translated as CASSSQGRGEKLFF.

The rearrangement links TRBV19 to TRBJ1-1; TRBD1 matches 8 bases. V lost 6 bases to trimming and J lost 12 bases; unmatched junction nucleotides: 9. CDR3 size: 12 residues. Germline lookup yields CDR1 LNHDA and CDR2 SQIVND (reference sequence). Here the CDR3 reads CASSLGQGITFF. The CDR3 nucleotides are TGTGCCAGTAGCCTCGGACAGGGTATAACTTTCTTT.

Details on this clone: One end of the junction fails to match germline, which may point to a read error. The chain combines TRBV30 with TRBJ1-1; D gene unclear. Germline V gives CDR1 GTSNPN, CDR2 SVGIG (reference sequence). CDR3 size: 13 residues. The CDR3 is CAWSVTENAEAFF. As DNA, the CDR3 is TGTGCCTGGAGTGTAACAGAGAACGCTGAAGCTTTCTTT.

The chain uses TRBV6-1 and TRBJ2-7, with D perhaps matching TRBD1 (5 bases). Trimming took off 1 base at V and 4 bases at J, with 11 bases between the two ends. CDR1 and CDR2 (germline): MNHNS, SASEGT. The CDR3 is 14 amino acids. In nucleotides, the CDR3 is TGTGCCAGCAGTGAAGAGGGCAGGGCGTACGAGCAGTACGTC. Its translation: CASSEEGRAYEQYV.

The chain recombines TRBV5-1 with TRBJ1-1; 10 nucleotides align to TRBD1. Trimming removed 4 bases from V and 6 bases from J; junction bases left unmatched: 9. CDR1 is SGHRS and CDR2 is YFSETQ in the germline V gene. The CDR3 loop spans 15 amino acids. The DNA of the CDR3 is TGCGCCAGCAGCACTAGGACAGGGGGAGAGGCTGAAGCTTTCTTT. Translated: CASSTRTGGEAEAFF.

This clone was found a few times. The V call is TRBV5-6, the J call TRBJ2-4, with TRBD1 matching 8 bases. The CDR3 totals 16 residues. CDR1 and CDR2 (germline): SGHDT, YYEEEE. After removal of 4 bases from V and 0 bases from J, the junction contained 6 bases not matched to a gene. The CDR3 sequence: CASSPQGGIAKNIQYF. CDR3 DNA: TGTGCCAGCAGCCCACAGGGGGGAATAGCCAAAAACATTCAGTACTTC.

The chain recombines TRBV2 with TRBJ1-2; tentative D call: TRBD1 (5 bases). The CDR3 covers 13 residues. V was shortened by 2 bases and J by 5 bases, with 9 bases between the two germline ends. Germline CDR1 reads SNHLY; CDR2 reads FYNNEI. The CDR3 coding sequence is TGTGCCAGCAGTGAACGACAGCTTTATGGCTACACCTTC. It yields the protein CASSERQLYGYTF. Supplemented by reference TRBV2 and TRBJ1-2, the full variable domain reads EPEVTQTPSHQVTQMGQEVILRCVPISNHLYFYWYRQILGQKVEFLVSFYNNEISEKSEIFDDQFSVERPDGSNFTLKIRSTKLEDSAMYFCASSERQLYGYTFGSGTRLTVV.

This clone is a singleton in its sample. This chain connects TRBV6-5 to TRBJ1-5; TRBD1 matches 9 bases. CDR3 length equals 13 residues. From germline, CDR1 is MNHEY and CDR2 SVGAGI. V was clipped by 6 bases and J by 7 bases; unmatched bases: 4. The CDR3: CASRRGQGQPQHF. In DNA form, the CDR3 reads TGTGCCAGCAGGCGGGGACAGGGCCAGCCCCAGCATTTT.

Only one count was recorded for this clone. This chain uses TRBV15 with TRBJ2-1, with no clear D. CDR1 is LNHNV and CDR2 is YYDKDF in the germline V gene (reference sequence). V lost 0 bases, J lost 8 bases, and 5 bases lay in between. The CDR3 is made up of 12 amino acids. This CDR3 reads CATSRDPDEQFF. The CDR3 DNA reads TGTGCCACCAGCAGAGATCCGGATGAGCAGTTCTTC.

The rearrangement uses TRBV5-1 and TRBJ1-2, with D unclear. Trimming shortened V by 0 bases and J by 6 bases, and 12 bases separated the two germline ends. The CDR3 loop spans 14 amino acids. Germline V lookup: CDR1 SGHRS, CDR2 YFSETQ. In nucleotides, the CDR3 is TGCGCCAGCAGCTTGGAAGCCCGGGGTAATGGCTACACCTTC. It encodes CASSLEARGNGYTF.

This clone was found many times. The chain links TRBV5-1 to TRBJ1-3; 7 bases map to TRBD1. V lost 3 bases and J lost 2; bases outside the gene matches: 2. The CDR3 covers 14 residues. Germline V CDR1 and CDR2: SGHRS, YFSETQ. The CDR3 DNA reads as TGCGCCAGCAGCTGGGACAGCACTGGAAACACCATATATTTT. As protein: CASSWDSTGNTIYF.

The CDR3 nucleotides are TGTGCCAGCAGTCCGACGACTAGCGGGGGGGCCAGTGAGCAGTTCTTC. Its translation: CASSPTTSGGASEQFF. The genes are TRBV2 and TRBJ2-1, with 14 bases identical to TRBD2. CDR1 SNHLY and CDR2 FYNNEI come from the germline V gene. Trimming took 5 bases from V and 9 from J; bases not matched to a gene: 9. CDR3 length equals 16 residues.